This TCR beta chain was obtained from a study of blood T cell repertoires in COVID-19. At the level of the study: Samples of COVID-19 (acute and convalescent) were obtained from the United States, Italy and Spain. The analysed material was cDNA or gDNA that came from T cells, B-cell-depleted T cells, or PBMCs.

CDR3 length: 16 amino acids. Per the germline V gene, CDR1 is SSHAT and CDR2 is FNYEAQ (reference sequence). Between the trimmed V and J ends, which lost 5 bases and 5 bases, there was a span of 19 bases. Under the authors' procedure: Amplification with reference gene primers provided the estimates of nucleated cell counts. Clones were sequenced by immunoSEQ multiplex PCR, and TCRdb holds only the in-frame ones, with some missing. V, J and clone size were drawn from that table, and D and trimming were deduced from the DNA. The top ten hold 12% of the sample, which has 37,000 or so clones, under 90% seen once.

The clonotype originates from an older man with acute or convalescent COVID-19. The material sequenced was peripheral blood. The chain uses TRBV7-7 and TRBJ2-1, with D possibly being TRBD1 (6 bases). The DNA of the CDR3 is TGTGCCAGCAGCCAAGACCAAAACAGGGATCACAATGAGCAGTTCTTC. Protein product: CASSQDQNRDHNEQFF.